The 8 T cell receptor beta chains presented below share a single source sample, sequenced in a study of cytomegalovirus exposure and HLA in healthy donors. It was with 60 Vbeta and 13 Jbeta primers that the PCR ran. The table came from immunoSEQ multiplex PCR; TCRdb's copy has only in-frame clones and leaves some out. Of 140,000 or so clones in the sample, 80% were seen once. What was sequenced was PBMCs. All receptors derive from a man between 35 and 55 years old in good health and CMV-seronegative.

The chain is built from TRBV19 and TRBJ2-3; 8 bases map to TRBD2. V lost 0 bases to trimming and J lost 1 base; unmatched junction nucleotides: 6. CDR3 length: 17 amino acids. CDR1 LNHDA and CDR2 SQIVND come from the germline V gene (reference sequence). CDR3 nucleotides: TGTGCCAGTAGTATAGATCTACGGACTAGCCGCACAGATACGCAGTATTTT. It is translated as CASSIDLRTSRTDTQYF.

The chain recombines TRBV28 with TRBJ1-1, with TRBD1 identical over 7 bases. CDR1 is MDHEN and CDR2 is SYDVKM in the germline V gene. The CDR3 is 16 amino acids. The J segment lost 1 base and the V segment lost 5 bases, leaving 10 bases of the junction unmatched. CDR3 sequence: CASSQTGITTNTEAFF. CDR3 DNA: TGTGCCAGCAGTCAGACAGGGATAACGACGAACACTGAAGCTTTCTTT.

This clone was picked up a small number of times. CDR3 amino acids: CASSGTGPYEQYF. The CDR3 DNA sequence: TGTGCCAGCAGTGGGACAGGGCCCTACGAGCAGTACTTC. The rearrangement links TRBV5-5 to TRBJ2-7, with 9 bases lining up with TRBD1. The V and J ends lost 5 bases and 2 bases, in that order; junction bases with no gene match: 2. Germline V CDR1 and CDR2: SGHKS, YYEKEE (reference sequence). The CDR3 runs 13 residues.

CDR3 nucleotide sequence: TGCAGCGTTGTAATTTTGGGGCGCTATGGCTACACCTTC. Protein product: CSVVILGRYGYTF. The chain uses TRBV29-1 and TRBJ1-2; possible D gene TRBD1, 5 bases. Per the germline V gene, CDR1 is SQVTM and CDR2 is ANQGSEA. This CDR3 is built from 13 residues. Trimming stripped 4 bases from V and 4 bases from J, with 13 bases between.

The CDR3 region is CASRTSGTGGEKLFF. CDR3 nucleotides: TGTGCCAGTAGGACCTCCGGGACAGGGGGGGAAAAACTGTTTTTT. The chain uses TRBV19 and TRBJ1-4; 11 bases map to TRBD1. CDR3 size: 15 residues. V was pared by 6 bases and J by 8 bases, with 8 bases of the junction left unmatched. Germline V gene lookup returns CDR1 LNHDA and CDR2 SQIVND (reference sequence). The full variable domain, in which reference TRBV19 and TRBJ1-4 provide the parts outside the CDR3, is DGGITQSPKYLFRKEGQNVTLSCEQNLNHDAMYWYRQDPGQGLRLIYYSQIVNDFQKGDIAEGYSVSREKKESFPLTVTSAQKNPTAFYLCASRTSGTGGEKLFFGSGTQLSVL.

The V and J genes are TRBV6-4 and TRBJ1-1; 8 bases agree with TRBD1. V lost 6 bases and J lost 4; bases outside the gene matches: 4. The V gene's germline CDR1 is MRHNA and CDR2 SNTAGT. The CDR3 is 13 residues long. CDR3 protein: CASRGQGGTEAFF. CDR3 nucleotides: TGTGCCAGCAGAGGACAGGGAGGCACTGAAGCTTTCTTT.

V and J are TRBV29-1 and TRBJ2-7, with 9 bases lining up with TRBD1. Trimming at V came to 2 bases and at J to 3 bases, leaving 5 bases not matched to a gene. Looked up from germline, CDR1 is SQVTM and CDR2 is ANQGSEA. The CDR3 is 14 amino acids. The CDR3: CSVEFRDRDYEQYF. DNA for the CDR3: TGCAGCGTTGAATTCCGGGACAGGGACTACGAGCAGTACTTC.

The genes are TRBV6-5 and TRBJ2-7; perhaps TRBD1 as D (6 bases). Germline V gene lookup returns CDR1 MNHEY and CDR2 SVGAGI. The CDR3 length is 14 residues. V dropped 3 bases and J dropped 3 bases, with 12 bases sitting between them. The CDR3 sequence: CASSYNRANYEQYF. The CDR3 DNA reads TGTGCCAGCAGTTATAACAGGGCCAACTACGAGCAGTACTTC.